These 3 T cell receptor beta chains share one sample of origin, sequenced in a study of tumor-infiltrating lymphocytes in primary liver carcinoma (dated by TCRdb to about 2017). TRIzol reagent was used to extract blood RNA from unsorted whole blood, while the DNeasy Blood & Tissue kit provided the germline DNA. The data were produced on an Illumina HiSeq 2500. TCRbeta-specific cDNA was reverse-transcribed from about 520 ng total RNA using a constant-region primer and ProtoScript II reverse transcriptase. Construction of the TCRbeta libraries relied on three nested rounds of multiplex PCR, following a slightly modified ARM-PCR procedure. The first two PCR rounds used multiplex TRBV1-TRBV30 forward primers with a Cbeta reverse primer, each for about 11 cycles. TCRdb trimmed the raw reads at Q25, called clones with MiXCR and kept productive beta chains. Rows with one shared CDR3 protein collapse into an entry with the most common genes and DNA. The table for this sample lists 300,000 to 400,000 distinct CDR3 sequences; around 60% of them were counted only once. The ten largest clones capture approximately 5.9% of the sample.

The material sequenced was peripheral blood. All receptors derive from a middle-aged man with primary liver carcinoma and hepatitis B virus infection.

This clonotype was seen at least ten times. The chain couples TRBV12-3 or TRBV12-4 to TRBJ1-4; no clear D gene. Between the trimmed V and J ends, which lost 1 base and 8 bases, there was a span of 11 bases. There are 14 residues in the CDR3. This CDR3 is CASSLESRAEKLFF. The CDR3 bases are TGTGCCAGCAGTTTAGAGTCAAGAGCGGAAAAACTGTTTTTT.

The V gene is TRBV10-2, the J gene TRBJ2-1, with 8 bases fitting TRBD2. The CDR3 loop spans 16 amino acids. The V gene end was trimmed by 6 bases and the J gene end by 7 bases; junction bases not matched to a gene: 14. Germline V CDR1 and CDR2: WSHSY, SAAADI. This CDR3 reads CASSTRRSGIANEQFF. DNA of the CDR3: TGCGCCAGCAGCACCCGACGTAGCGGGATTGCGAATGAGCAGTTCTTC.

The rearrangement joins TRBV10-3 to TRBJ2-3, with no clear D. Trimming removed 2 bases at V and 0 bases at J, with 6 bases between. The germline CDR1 and CDR2 sequences are ENHRY and SYGVKD. The CDR3 spans 14 residues. The CDR3 nucleotides read TGTGCCATCAGTGAGAGCGCTAGCACAGATACGCAGTATTTT. Amino acids: CAISESASTDTQYF.